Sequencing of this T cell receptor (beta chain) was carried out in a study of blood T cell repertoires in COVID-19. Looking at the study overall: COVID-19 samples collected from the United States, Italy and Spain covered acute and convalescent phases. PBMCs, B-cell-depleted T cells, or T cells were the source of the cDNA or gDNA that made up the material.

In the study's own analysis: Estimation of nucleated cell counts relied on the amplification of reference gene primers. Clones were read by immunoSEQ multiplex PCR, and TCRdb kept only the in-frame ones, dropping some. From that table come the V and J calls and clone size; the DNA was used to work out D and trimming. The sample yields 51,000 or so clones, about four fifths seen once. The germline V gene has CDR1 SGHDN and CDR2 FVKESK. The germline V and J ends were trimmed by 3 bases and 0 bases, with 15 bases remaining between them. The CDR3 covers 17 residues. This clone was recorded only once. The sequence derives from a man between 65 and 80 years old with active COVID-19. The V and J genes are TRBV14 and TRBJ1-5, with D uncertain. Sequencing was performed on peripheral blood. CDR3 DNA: TGTGCCAGCAGCCAGGCAGATCAACCACCTAGCAATCAGCCCCAGCATTTT. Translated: CASSQADQPPSNQPQHF.